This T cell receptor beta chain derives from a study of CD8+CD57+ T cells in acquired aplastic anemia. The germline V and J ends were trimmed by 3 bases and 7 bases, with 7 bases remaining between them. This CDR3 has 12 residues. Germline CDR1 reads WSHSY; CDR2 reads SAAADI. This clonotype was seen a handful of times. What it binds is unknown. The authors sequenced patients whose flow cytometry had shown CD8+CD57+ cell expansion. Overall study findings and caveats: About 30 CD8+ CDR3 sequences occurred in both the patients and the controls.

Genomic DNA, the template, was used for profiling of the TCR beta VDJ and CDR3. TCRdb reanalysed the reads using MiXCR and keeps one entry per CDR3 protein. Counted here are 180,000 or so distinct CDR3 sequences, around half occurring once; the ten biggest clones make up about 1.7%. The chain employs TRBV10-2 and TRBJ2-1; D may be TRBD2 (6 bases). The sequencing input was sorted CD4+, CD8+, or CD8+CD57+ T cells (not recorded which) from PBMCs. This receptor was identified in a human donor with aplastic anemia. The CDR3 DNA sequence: TGCGCCAGCAGTGAACGGGGGAATGAGCAGTTCTTC. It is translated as CASSERGNEQFF.